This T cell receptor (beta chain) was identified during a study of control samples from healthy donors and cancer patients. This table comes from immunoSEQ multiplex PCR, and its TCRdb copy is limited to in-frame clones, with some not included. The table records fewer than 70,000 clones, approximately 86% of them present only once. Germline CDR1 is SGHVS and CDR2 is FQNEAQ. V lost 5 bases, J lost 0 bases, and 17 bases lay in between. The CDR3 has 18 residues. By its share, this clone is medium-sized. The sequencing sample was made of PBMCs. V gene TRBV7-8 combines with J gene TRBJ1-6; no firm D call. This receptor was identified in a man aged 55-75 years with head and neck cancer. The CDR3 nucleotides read TGTGCCAGCAGCGCCCCCCCAGAAGAGAGCTCCTATAATTCACCCCTCCACTTT. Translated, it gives CASSAPPEESSYNSPLHF.